Listed below are T cell receptor beta chains from one sample, sequenced in a study of control samples from healthy donors and cancer patients. Using immunoSEQ multiplex PCR, the repertoire was profiled, and TCRdb retains in-frame clones only, with some absent. The data contain some 120,000 clones, roughly 89% of them singletons. What was sequenced was blood. The source of these receptors is a man aged 30-40 years in good health. Both conserved end residues are part of each CDR3. D genes are given only for firm matches. Clone size is stated in some rows and not others, as once, few, many or a class when expanded.

clone_size j_call v_call d_call cdr3_nt cdr3_aa
. TRBJ1-1 TRBV3-1/TRBV3-2 . TGTGCCAGCAGCCAAGAGAGGACTGAAGCTTTCTTT CASSQERTEAFF
. TRBJ1-1 TRBV12-3/TRBV12-4 . TGTGCCAGCAGGGCCCGGGTGAACACTGAAGCTTTCTTT CASRARVNTEAFF
. TRBJ1-1 TRBV5-1 . TGCGCCAGCAGCTTGGGACATCGGGAGACTGAAGCTTTCTTT CASSLGHRETEAFF
. TRBJ2-3 TRBV24-1 . TGTGCCACCAGTCACAGGGGGACTATCACAGATACGCAGTATTTT CATSHRGTITDTQYF
. TRBJ2-3 TRBV5-1 TRBD1 TGCGCCAGCAGCTTGGCGGGACAGGGAGATACGCAGTATTTT CASSLAGQGDTQYF
. TRBJ2-6 TRBV19 . TGTGCCAGTAGTATAGCGCTCTCTGGGGCCAACGTCCTGACTTTC CASSIALSGANVLTF
. TRBJ2-1 TRBV18 . TGTGCCAGCTCACCATTGGACGGGACCAATGAGCAGTTCTTC CASSPLDGTNEQFF
few TRBJ1-5 TRBV7-2 . TGTGCCAGCAGCTTAGTGCGGCAGGCGGGTCAGCCCCAGCATTTT CASSLVRQAGQPQHF
. TRBJ1-5 TRBV9 TRBD1 TGTGCCAGCAGCTGGGACAGTAATCAGCCCCAGCATTTT CASSWDSNQPQHF
. TRBJ2-7 TRBV5-5 TRBD1 TGTGCCAGCAGCTTAGGGACAGACGAGCAGTACTTC CASSLGTDEQYF
once TRBJ1-5 TRBV4-1 . TGCGCCAGCAGCCAAGAATTTGGCAATCAGCCCCAGCATTTT CASSQEFGNQPQHF
. TRBJ2-1 TRBV2 TRBD2 TGTGCCAGCAGGAGACTAGCGGGGCCTTACAATGAGCAGTTCTTC CASRRLAGPYNEQFF
. TRBJ1-1 TRBV30 . TGTGCCTGGGAGCTCAGGGTAGGCACTGAAGCTTTCTTT CAWELRVGTEAFF
. TRBJ1-4 TRBV29-1 . TGCAGCGTCGTCTCCGGACACCGTGAAAAACTGTTTTTT CSVVSGHREKLFF
. TRBJ1-2 TRBV3-1/TRBV3-2 . TGTGCCAGCAGCCAGAGTTCAGGAAAAATCTATGGCTACACCTTC CASSQSSGKIYGYTF
. TRBJ1-5 TRBV15 . TGTGCCACCAGCGTGGGACTGAGTAGCAATCAGCCCCAGCATTTT CATSVGLSSNQPQHF
. TRBJ2-3 TRBV19 TRBD1 TGTGCCAGTAGTCGACAGGGGGCGCCGACAGATACGCAGTATTTT CASSRQGAPTDTQYF
. TRBJ1-2 TRBV11-3 . TGTGCCAGCAGCTTCTCGAACAGGGTGCATGGCTACACCTTC CASSFSNRVHGYTF
. TRBJ1-2 TRBV6-5 TRBD1 TGTGCCAGCAAATCCCAGGGGGGGGGCTACACCTTC CASKSQGGGYTF
. TRBJ2-7 TRBV6-6 . TGTGCCAGCAGTTACTCGGGAGATACCTACGAGCAGTACTTC CASSYSGDTYEQYF
. TRBJ2-5 TRBV19 . TGTGCCAGTAGTGAGGGACTGGCCCAAGAGACCCAGTACTTC CASSEGLAQETQYF
. TRBJ2-3 TRBV19 TRBD2 TGTGCCAGTAGGACCCGGGGGCTAGCGGGGGTGAATACGCAGTATTTT CASRTRGLAGVNTQYF
few TRBJ1-1 TRBV6-5 TRBD1 TGTGCCAGCAGGAGGGGACAGGGGATAAACACTGAAGCTTTCTTT CASRRGQGINTEAFF
. TRBJ1-6 TRBV14 . TGTGCCAGCAGCCAAGAGAGGGGCAATTCACCCCTCCACTTT CASSQERGNSPLHF
. TRBJ1-5 TRBV6-5 . TGTGCCAGCAAGGTTTCCGAGGGCAATCAGCCCCAGCATTTT CASKVSEGNQPQHF
. TRBJ2-5 TRBV28 . TGTGCCAGCAGTAAACAGGGAGTAGGGCGAGAGACCCAGTACTTC CASSKQGVGRETQYF
. TRBJ1-2 TRBV5-1 . TGCGCCAGCAGCTCGACAGGAAACTATGGCTACACCTTC CASSSTGNYGYTF
. TRBJ2-1 TRBV3-1/TRBV3-2 TRBD1 TGTGCCAGCAGCCAAGATAGAGACAGGGGGCTAGATAATGAGCAGTTCTTC CASSQDRDRGLDNEQFF
. TRBJ1-4 TRBV6-5 TRBD1 TGTGCCAGCAGTTATCTTGGACAGGGAAGAAAACTGTTTTTT CASSYLGQGRKLFF
once TRBJ1-6 TRBV30 . TGTGCCTGGACGCGGGAGGAGGCACCCCTCCACTTT CAWTREEAPLHF
. TRBJ1-1 TRBV19 TRBD1 TGTGCCACTAGGACAGGGGGCACTGAAGCTTTCTTT CATRTGGTEAFF
. TRBJ1-2 TRBV6-4 . TGTGCCAGCAGCGCGGACAGTCTGAACTATGGCTACACCTTC CASSADSLNYGYTF
. TRBJ2-5 TRBV5-4 . TGTGCCAGCAGCTTGGCCTCGGTGCAGACCCAGTACTTC CASSLASVQTQYF
. TRBJ1-1 TRBV27 TRBD1 TGTGCCAGCAGTCCCATCCCCCTCTCGACAGGGATTCTAGCAACTGAAGCTTTCTTT CASSPIPLSTGILATEAFF
. TRBJ2-7 TRBV6-6 . TGTGCCAGCAGTTACGACAGAACTTACGAGCAGTACTTC CASSYDRTYEQYF
. TRBJ1-4 TRBV18 TRBD1 TGTGCCAGCTCCCGGACAGGGGGAAGAAATGAAAAACTGTTTTTT CASSRTGGRNEKLFF
. TRBJ2-2 TRBV6-5 TRBD2 TGTGCCAGCAGCCCCGGGGGGGCAGGCACCGGGGAGCTGTTTTTT CASSPGGAGTGELFF
. TRBJ2-7 TRBV5-1 TRBD1 TGCGCCAGCAGCTTAAGACCCCAGGGGGATCCCTACGAGCAGTACTTC CASSLRPQGDPYEQYF
. TRBJ2-2 TRBV9 . TGTGCCAGCAGCGTAGCTGGCAGGAGCCCCGGGGAGCTGTTTTTT CASSVAGRSPGELFF
. TRBJ2-3 TRBV3-1/TRBV3-2 . TGTGCCAGCAGCCAAGTCACAGATACGCAGTATTTT CASSQVTDTQYF
. TRBJ2-5 TRBV7-8 . TGTGCCAGCAGCTTAGTAGTAGGAGAAGAGACCCAGTACTTC CASSLVVGEETQYF
. TRBJ1-4 TRBV5-6 . TGTGCCAGCAGCTTCTCGGGGACGGCGCTTAATGAAAAACTGTTTTTT CASSFSGTALNEKLFF
few TRBJ2-7 TRBV30 . TGTGCAGCGGGCTCCTACGAGCAGTACTTC CAAGSYEQYF
. TRBJ2-4 TRBV5-1 TRBD1 TGCGCCAGCAGCCCTAGAACGGGACAGATAAACATTCAGTACTTC CASSPRTGQINIQYF
. TRBJ1-5 TRBV2 . TGTGCCTCCCAGACCGGGAGCCGCAATCAGCCCCAGCATTTT CASQTGSRNQPQHF
. TRBJ1-1 TRBV4-1 . TGCGCCAGCAGCCAAGATTCTCAGGGGCTGAATGAAGCTTTCTTT CASSQDSQGLNEAFF
. TRBJ2-2 TRBV3-1/TRBV3-2 TRBD2 TGTGCCAGCAGCCAAGATCTGGGGGGGACCAACACCGGGGAGCTGTTTTTT CASSQDLGGTNTGELFF
. TRBJ1-2 TRBV10-2 . TGCGCCAGCAGTGAGTCGGCGGGCTATGGCTACACCTTC CASSESAGYGYTF